The entry that follows covers one T cell receptor beta chain sequence. The data stem from a study of blood T cell repertoires in COVID-19. Using immunoSEQ multiplex PCR, the repertoire was profiled, and TCRdb retains in-frame clones only, with some absent. The table shows roughly 84,000 clones, with 80% to 90% occurring only once. The V gene lost 8 bases and the J gene lost 0 bases, with 17 bases spanning the gap. Per germline, CDR1 MRHNA and CDR2 SNTAGT. The CDR3 length is 16 residues. This TCR was recovered from a woman older than 75 with acute or convalescent COVID-19. The sequenced material came from peripheral blood. This rearrangement joins TRBV6-4 to TRBJ2-1, with D possibly matching TRBD2 (6 bases). CDR3 coding DNA: TGTGCCAGCGTAAAACCCGGGACTGCCTCCTACAATGAGCAGTTCTTC. Its protein is CASVKPGTASYNEQFF.